One T cell receptor beta chain is described in this entry. The antigen is undetermined. UMI-labeled 5' RACE TRB cDNA libraries were prepared from the cells. No DNA is given; TCRdb re-called the 5' RACE reads and lists each CDR3 protein once. The sample has about 150,000 distinct CDR3 sequences; the top ten hold approximately 0.46%. This entry belongs to a study of CXCR3-negative and CXCR3-positive naive CD8 T cells. Findings and caveats of the study: CXCR3-negative and CXCR3-positive naive cells shared comparable TRBV-TRBJ usage, but memory cells did not. Naive cells positive for CXCR3 carried more hydrophobic TRB CDR3s than CXCR3-negative ones.

The length of the CDR3 is 17 residues. CDR1 is LGHNA and CDR2 is YSLEER in the germline V gene. The receptor was isolated from a human donor in good health. Some clones in this sample may be carry-over from other donors' samples. Material: naive CXCR3+ CD8+ T cells from blood. Documented subset: CD45RO-CCR7+CD27+CD95- naive CD8+ T cells expressing CXCR3 (TNR3+). This chain links TRBV4-3 with TRBJ1-4; there is no DNA to check the TCRdb D call of TRBD1. This CDR3 is CASSQDPPGGTNEKLFF.